One sample yielded the 19 T cell receptor beta chains listed below, sequenced in a study of blood T cells in healthy people across ages (dated by TCRdb to 2013 to 2016). Libraries were built with 5' RACE. This sample was sequenced with an Illumina HiSeq 2500. A second PCR of roughly 6 to 11 cycles was run with a J-beta primer mix and a sample-barcoded 5' primer. TCRdb reanalyzed the raw reads on its own, using fastp at Q25 for trimming and MiXCR for clone calling, and kept in-frame beta chains. Every CDR3 protein is listed once, alongside the most common genes and DNA of its rows. The sample contains over 600,000 distinct CDR3 sequences, around 41% of them found a single time. 25% to 30% of the sample comes from the top ten. The sequencing input was blood. The receptors derive from a man at least 80 years old in good health.

This chain connects TRBV12-3 or TRBV12-4 to TRBJ1-5; D remains unclear. Trimming cost V 3 bases and J 0 bases, with 18 bases left between them. This CDR3 contains 18 residues. The CDR3 nucleotides read TGTGCCAGCAGTTTGGTCGGCTCCACGGACTATAGCAATCAGCCCCAGCATTTT. Its translation is CASSLVGSTDYSNQPQHF.

The J gene is TRBJ1-1, the V gene TRBV20-1, with 7 positions matching TRBD1. The CDR3 spans 15 residues. Germline V gives CDR1 DFQATT, CDR2 SNEGSKA (reference sequence). Unmatched junction bases numbered 9, after V lost 5 bases and J lost 0 bases. The CDR3, as DNA: TGCAGTGCTCAGAAAAGACAGGGCATGAACACTGAAGCTTTCTTT. It translates to CSAQKRQGMNTEAFF.

A word on this clonotype: This may arise from a read error, as a much more abundant clone is one base away. The chain employs TRBV29-1 and TRBJ2-1, with D perhaps matching TRBD1 (6 bases). The CDR3 is 12 amino acids. CDR1 is SQVTM and CDR2 is ANQGSEA in the germline V gene. The CDR3 bases are TGCAACGCCGAGGCAGGGGCAAATGAGCAGTTCTTC. This sequence encodes CNAEAGANEQFF.

V and J are TRBV7-2 and TRBJ2-3; no clear D gene. This CDR3 has 15 amino acids. V gave up 7 bases and J gave up 5 bases, with 19 bases separating them. CDR1 is SGHTA, CDR2 FQGNSA, per germline. Here the CDR3 DNA reads TGTGCCAGCAACCTAGGACCCGTCGAAGGAGATACGCAGTATTTT. It encodes CASNLGPVEGDTQYF.

This clonotype has a count of ten or more. This chain connects TRBV6-2 or TRBV6-3 to TRBJ2-7; D call uncertain. The V end was cut by 6 bases, the J end by 6 bases, with 6 bases between. This CDR3 is 10 amino acids long. Germline loops: CDR1 MNHEY, CDR2 SVGEGT. CDR3 nucleotide sequence: TGTGCCAGCAGGGACCGCGAGCAGTACTTC. Translating it yields CASRDREQYF.

The J gene is TRBJ2-1, the V gene TRBV6-1, with 10 bases identical to TRBD2. This CDR3 region has 15 residues. The V segment lost 6 bases and the J segment 7 bases; nucleotides outside the gene matches: 9. The germline CDR1 and CDR2 sequences are MNHNS and SASEGT. CDR3 sequence: CASSPSGGLGNEQFF. CDR3 nucleotide sequence: TGTGCCAGCAGCCCTAGCGGGGGCTTGGGGAATGAGCAGTTCTTC.

This clonotype was counted a few times. The chain carries TRBV10-1 and TRBJ2-3; TRBD1 matches 10 bases. CDR3 length: 15 amino acids. Germline V gene lookup returns CDR1 WNHNN and CDR2 SYGVQD (reference sequence). Trimming cost V 3 bases and J 2 bases; bases outside gene matches: 2. In DNA, the CDR3 is TGCGCCAGCAGTGAAGGGACAGGGGCCACAGATACGCAGTATTTT. This codes for CASSEGTGATDTQYF.

This clonotype came up many times. The chain employs TRBV6-5 and TRBJ2-3; TRBD2 matches at 9 bases. Unmatched junction bases numbered 13, after V lost 7 bases and J lost 14 bases. CDR1 and CDR2 from the germline V gene are MNHEY and SVGAGI. The CDR3 contains 13 residues. The CDR3 protein is CASTGSTGTSWYF. CDR3 sequence (DNA): TGTGCCAGCACCGGATCCACCGGGACTAGCTGGTATTTT.

This clonotype showed up just a few times. The chain couples TRBV7-2 to TRBJ2-7, with TRBD1 identical over 8 bases. With V trimmed by 0 bases and J by 3 bases, 4 bases remained unmatched. The CDR3 contains 15 residues. Germline V gene lookup returns CDR1 SGHTA and CDR2 FQGNSA. CDR3 sequence: CASSLAAGGVYEQYF. The CDR3 region has the DNA TGTGCCAGCAGCTTAGCCGCAGGGGGCGTCTACGAGCAGTACTTC.

There are a few counts of this clonotype. This sequence joins TRBV20-1 and TRBJ1-2; D possibly corresponds to TRBD1 (5 bases). Deletions cut 6 bases from V and 4 bases from J, with 15 bases between. Germline V gives CDR1 DFQATT, CDR2 SNEGSKA (reference sequence). This CDR3 is 13 amino acids long. The CDR3 nucleotides are TGCAGTGCCTTGGCGGGGGTGGGCTATGGCTACACCTTC. This gives the protein CSALAGVGYGYTF.

This clonotype was counted a few times. The genes are TRBV29-1 and TRBJ2-1; the match to TRBD2 covers 15 bases. Germline V gene lookup returns CDR1 SQVTM and CDR2 ANQGSEA. The CDR3 loop spans 14 amino acids. With V trimmed by 4 bases and J by 6 bases, 1 base remained unmatched. The CDR3 loop reads CSVGGLAGGNEQFF. CDR3 DNA: TGCAGCGTTGGGGGACTAGCGGGGGGCAATGAGCAGTTCTTC.

This rearrangement joins TRBV5-1 to TRBJ2-1, with D unresolved. The CDR3 has 13 residues. The V end lost 9 bases, the J end lost 5 bases, and 15 bases lay between the germline ends. Germline V gives CDR1 SGHRS, CDR2 YFSETQ. The CDR3 DNA is TGCGCCACGTCATCCTATCGAGACAATGAGCAGTTCTTC. Amino acids: CATSSYRDNEQFF.

This clonotype was observed a few times. The rearrangement uses TRBV20-1 and TRBJ2-1; D remains unclear. CDR3 length equals 15 residues. In germline, CDR1 is DFQATT, CDR2 SNEGSKA (reference sequence). V was trimmed by 0 bases and J by 7 bases, leaving 16 bases between them. For the CDR3, the DNA is TGCAGTGCTAGAGATCTTTCGCGGCAGCCGAATGAGCAGTTCTTC. Amino acids: CSARDLSRQPNEQFF.

This chain connects TRBV11-2 to TRBJ2-5; D gene uncertain. The germline V gene has CDR1 SGHAT and CDR2 FQNNGV. CDR3 length: 12 residues. V was trimmed by 4 bases and J by 6 bases, leaving 9 bases between them. DNA for the CDR3: TGTGCCAGCAGCTGGTCCCGTCAGACCCAGTACTTC. It encodes CASSWSRQTQYF.

This sequence joins TRBV4-1 and TRBJ2-1; 10 bases match TRBD1. CDR1 and CDR2 (germline): MGHRA, YSYEKL. The CDR3 has 21 amino acids. The junction had 22 bases not matched to a gene; V was cut back by 4 bases and J by 4 bases. The CDR3 DNA is TGCGCCAGCAGCCGAGACGTGGGACAGGGGTCCCCTAGAGAGGTTTACAATGAGCAGTTCTTC. This codes for CASSRDVGQGSPREVYNEQFF.

The chain uses TRBV28 and TRBJ2-4; D is ambiguous. The end of the DNA aligns better with TRBJ2-7, so the J call may be wrong. The CDR3 runs to 13 residues. Germline V lookup: CDR1 MDHEN, CDR2 SYDVKM. The CDR3 is CASRAQSPDEQYF. The CDR3 nucleotides read TGTGCCAGCAGGGCACAGTCCCCCGACGAGCAGTACTTC.

The V call is TRBV11-2, the J call TRBJ2-7, with 12 bases identical to TRBD2. The DNA matches TRBJ2-4 better at its end, which makes the J call doubtful. Germline V gives CDR1 SGHAT, CDR2 FQNNGV. The length of the CDR3 is 19 residues. This CDR3 is CASSLAARLAGAQKNIQYF. The CDR3 coding sequence is TGTGCCAGCAGCTTAGCCGCCCGACTAGCGGGGGCCCAGAAAAACATTCAGTACTTC.

Only one count was recorded for this clonotype. A much larger clone is a single base away; this may be a read error. The chain combines TRBV4-3 with TRBJ1-1, with TRBD1 as a possible D gene (6 bases). The CDR3 sequence is 15 residues long. CDR1 LGHNA and CDR2 YSLEER come from the germline V gene. The CDR3 nucleotides are TGCGCCAGCAGCCAAGACCAGGGGCAGAACACTGAAGCTTCCTTT. Protein: CASSQDQGQNTEASF.

This clonotype was recorded once. This chain links TRBV20-1 with TRBJ1-4, with 9 bases aligning to TRBD1. Germline values: CDR1 DFQATT, CDR2 SNEGSKA (reference sequence). V trimming: 4 bases; J trimming: 6 bases; junction bases outside the gene matches: 12. The CDR3 sequence is 16 residues long. CDR3 in DNA: TGCAGTGCTAATAACCCGTGGACAGGGGAACATGAAAAACTGTTTTTT. Its protein is CSANNPWTGEHEKLFF.